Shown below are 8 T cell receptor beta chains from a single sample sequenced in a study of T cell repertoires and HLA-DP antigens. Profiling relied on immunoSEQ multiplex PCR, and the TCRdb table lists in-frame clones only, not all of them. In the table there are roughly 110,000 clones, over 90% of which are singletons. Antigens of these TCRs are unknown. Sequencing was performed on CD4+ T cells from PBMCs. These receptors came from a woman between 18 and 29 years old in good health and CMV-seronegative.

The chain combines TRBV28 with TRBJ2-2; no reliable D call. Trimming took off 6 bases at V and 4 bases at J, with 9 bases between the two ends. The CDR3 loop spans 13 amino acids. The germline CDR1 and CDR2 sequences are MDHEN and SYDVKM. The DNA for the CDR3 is TGTGCCAGCAGATGGGCACTCACCGGGGAGCTGTTTTTT. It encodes CASRWALTGELFF.

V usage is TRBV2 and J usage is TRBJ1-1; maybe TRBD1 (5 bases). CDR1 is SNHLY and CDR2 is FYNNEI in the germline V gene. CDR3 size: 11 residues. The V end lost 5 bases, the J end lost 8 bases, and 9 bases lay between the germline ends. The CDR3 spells CASSSTGEAFF. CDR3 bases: TGTGCCAGCAGTTCTACAGGAGAAGCTTTCTTT.

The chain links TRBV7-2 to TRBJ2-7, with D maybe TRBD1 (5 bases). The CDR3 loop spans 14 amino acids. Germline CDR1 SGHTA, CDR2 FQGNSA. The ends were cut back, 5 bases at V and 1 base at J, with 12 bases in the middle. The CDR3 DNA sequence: TGTGCCAGCAGCCCTAAGACAGCATCCTACGAGCAGTACGTC. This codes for CASSPKTASYEQYV.

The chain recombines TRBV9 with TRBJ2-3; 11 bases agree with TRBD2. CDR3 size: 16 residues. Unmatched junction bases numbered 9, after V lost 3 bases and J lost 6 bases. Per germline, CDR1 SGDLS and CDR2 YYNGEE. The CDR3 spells CASSEGASGRPDTQYF. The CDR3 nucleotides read TGTGCCAGCAGCGAGGGTGCTAGCGGGAGGCCGGATACGCAGTATTTT.

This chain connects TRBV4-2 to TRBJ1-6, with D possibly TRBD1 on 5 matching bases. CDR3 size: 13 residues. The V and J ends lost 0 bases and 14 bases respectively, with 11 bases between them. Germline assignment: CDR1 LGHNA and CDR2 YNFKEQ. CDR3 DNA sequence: TGTGCCAGCAGCCAAGAACGGGGGGTGGCCCTCCACTTT. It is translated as CASSQERGVALHF.

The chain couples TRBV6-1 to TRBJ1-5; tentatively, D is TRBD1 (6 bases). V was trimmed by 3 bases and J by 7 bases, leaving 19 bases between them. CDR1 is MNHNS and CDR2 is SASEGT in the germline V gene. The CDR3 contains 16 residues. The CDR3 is CASSDHLGGLGQPQHF. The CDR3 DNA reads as TGTGCCAGCAGTGATCATTTAGGGGGGCTCGGACAGCCCCAGCATTTT.

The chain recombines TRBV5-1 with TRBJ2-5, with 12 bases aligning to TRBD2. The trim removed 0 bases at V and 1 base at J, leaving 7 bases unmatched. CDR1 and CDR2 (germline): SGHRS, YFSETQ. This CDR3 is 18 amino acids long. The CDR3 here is CASSLVPSGRAGQETQYF. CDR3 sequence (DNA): TGCGCCAGCAGCTTGGTGCCTAGCGGGAGGGCGGGCCAAGAGACCCAGTACTTC.

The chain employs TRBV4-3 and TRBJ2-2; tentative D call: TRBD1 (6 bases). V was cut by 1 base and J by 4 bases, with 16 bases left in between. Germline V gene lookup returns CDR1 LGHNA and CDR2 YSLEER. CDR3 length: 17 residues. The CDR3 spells CASSQGVFRTATGELFF. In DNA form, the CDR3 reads TGCGCCAGCAGCCAAGGCGTCTTCAGGACAGCCACCGGGGAGCTGTTTTTT.